This T cell receptor beta chain emerged from a study of T cells in Graves' hyperthyroidism and ophthalmopathy. Study outcomes and limitations: Before onset, by a median of approximately 6.8 months, the model predicted ophthalmopathy.

Germline CDR1 reads LNHDA; CDR2 reads SQIVND (reference sequence). V lost 4 bases to trimming and J lost 7 bases; unmatched junction nucleotides: 9. There are 14 residues in the CDR3. Amplification targeted TCR beta CDR3 regions from RNA transcripts. RT-PCR in the first round (using the HTBI primer set) targeted the TCR CDR3. TCRdb processed the multiplex PCR reads anew with MiXCR; each CDR3 protein has one entry. The sample records roughly 570,000 distinct CDR3 sequences, around 42% being singletons. Comments on this clonotype: The antigen is undetermined.

Orbital computed tomography and thyroid ultrasound, together with serum TRAb and thyroxine and clinical symptoms, were used for diagnoses. Sequenced input: peripheral blood or thyroid tissue (not recorded which). This TCR derives from a woman aged 18-30 years with Graves' hyperthyroidism. The rearrangement joins TRBV19 to TRBJ1-2; 7 bases fit TRBD1. CDR3: CASSTRDSRCGYTF. The CDR3 DNA sequence: TGTGCCAGTAGTACCAGGGACAGCCGCTGTGGCTACACCTTC.